The next 11 T cell receptor beta chains were all read from a single sample in a study of T cells in localized non-small cell lung cancer. Only in-frame clones appear in the TCRdb table, and some are missing; sequencing was by immunoSEQ multiplex PCR. This sample has roughly 34,000 clones; about nine tenths occur once, and the top ten carry around 3.9%. The starting material was peripheral blood, obtained before any cancer treatment. The receptor source for this set is a male donor aged 60 or older with stage III lung adenocarcinoma.

This chain uses TRBV5-5 with TRBJ2-1; 8 nucleotides line up with TRBD2. The CDR3 loop spans 15 amino acids. V lost 2 bases, J lost 9 bases, and 10 bases stayed unmatched. From germline, CDR1 is SGHKS and CDR2 YYEKEE (reference sequence). CDR3 protein: CASSFGLAPVAEQFF. The CDR3 DNA sequence: TGTGCCAGCAGCTTTGGACTAGCACCCGTCGCTGAGCAGTTCTTC.

The genes are TRBV6-5 and TRBJ2-7; the match to TRBD1 covers 10 bases. This CDR3 has 15 amino acids. CDR1 is MNHEY and CDR2 is SVGAGI in the germline V gene. The junction had 9 bases not matched to a gene; V was cut back by 0 bases and J by 10 bases. CDR3 loop: CASSYSDRGSGAQYF. The CDR3, as DNA: TGTGCCAGCAGTTACTCGGACAGGGGGAGCGGAGCACAGTACTTC.

The chain links TRBV19 to TRBJ1-2; tentative D call: TRBD1 (5 bases). CDR3 length: 16 residues. Germline loops: CDR1 LNHDA, CDR2 SQIVND (reference sequence). V lost 3 bases to trimming and J lost 5 bases, with 19 bases between them. Here the CDR3 DNA reads TGTGCCAGTAGTATTGATTACGTGCCCGGGGGATATGGCTACACCTTC. Its protein product is CASSIDYVPGGYGYTF.

The chain uses TRBV11-3 and TRBJ2-3; D gene uncertain. The CDR3 length is 12 residues. Germline CDR1 and CDR2: SGHNT and YENEEA. The ends were cut back, 0 bases at V and 9 bases at J, with 7 bases in the middle. The CDR3: CASSLESSTQYF. DNA of the CDR3: TGTGCCAGCAGCTTAGAAAGCTCAACGCAGTATTTT.

CDR3 loop: CASSVNSPNTEAFF. CDR3 coding DNA: TGTGCCAGCAGTGTAAATTCCCCAAACACTGAAGCTTTCTTT. The chain recombines TRBV2 with TRBJ1-1; D unresolved. The germline CDR1 and CDR2 sequences are SNHLY and FYNNEI. Deletions cut 4 bases from V and 2 bases from J, with 11 bases between. The CDR3 contains 14 residues. The variable domain in full, completed from reference TRBV2 and TRBJ1-1, reads EPEVTQTPSHQVTQMGQEVILRCVPISNHLYFYWYRQILGQKVEFLVSFYNNEISEKSEIFDDQFSVERPDGSNFTLKIRSTKLEDSAMYFCASSVNSPNTEAFFGQGTRLTVV.

This clone is judged medium-sized. This chain uses TRBV9 with TRBJ1-1; 7 nucleotides line up with TRBD1. This CDR3 is 14 amino acids long. V dropped 0 bases and J dropped 6; count of bases not matched to a gene: 5. Germline-derived CDR1 and CDR2 are SGDLS and YYNGEE. Here the CDR3 DNA reads TGTGCCAGCAGCGTAGCTTACAGGGGATCTGAAGCTTTCTTT. It codes for CASSVAYRGSEAFF.

V gene TRBV27 combines with J gene TRBJ1-2; 8 bases line up with TRBD1. V gave up 8 bases and J gave up 2 bases; unmatched junction bases: 1. The germline V gene has CDR1 MNHEY and CDR2 SMNVEV (reference sequence). The CDR3 runs to 12 residues. The CDR3 reads CASGTGNYGYTF. The CDR3 nucleotides read TGTGCCAGCGGGACAGGAAACTATGGCTACACCTTC.

The J gene is TRBJ1-2, the V gene TRBV18; TRBD1 matches 7 bases. CDR1 and CDR2 (germline): KGHSH, LQKENI. This CDR3 contains 15 residues. With 4 bases clipped from V and 5 bases from J, the junction kept 10 bases outside the gene matches. In DNA, the CDR3 is TGTGCCAGCTCACTGGAGAGGGGGCCGAGTTATGGCTACACCTTC. Amino acid sequence: CASSLERGPSYGYTF.

The chain is built from TRBV5-3 and TRBJ1-2; 9 nucleotides line up with TRBD1. TRBV5-3 is an ORF, with its function uncertain. The CDR3 consists of 16 residues. The junction had 14 bases not matched to a gene; V was cut back by 3 bases and J by 8 bases. The CDR3 bases are TGTGCCAGAAGCTACTTTTGTCACAGGGGGCGAGCGGGCTACACCTTC. It specifies CARSYFCHRGRAGYTF.

This clone is a singleton in its sample. The chain employs TRBV5-1 and TRBJ1-1, with a possible D match to TRBD1 (5 bases). V lost 0 bases and J lost 10, with 10 bases in between. The V gene's germline CDR1 is SGHRS and CDR2 YFSETQ. CDR3 length: 12 residues. The DNA for the CDR3 is TGCGCCAGCAGCTTGGGGGGGAATGGAGCTTTCTTT. Translating gives CASSLGGNGAFF.

The CDR3 DNA reads as TGTGCCAGCAGTTACTCGGGGCGCCGAACTGAAGCTTTCTTT. Residues: CASSYSGRRTEAFF. The J gene is TRBJ1-1, the V gene TRBV6-5; TRBD1 is a possible D gene (5 bases). Germline V gene sequence: CDR1 MNHEY, CDR2 SVGAGI. The V end was cut by 0 bases, the J end by 5 bases, with 10 bases between. The length of the CDR3 is 14 residues.